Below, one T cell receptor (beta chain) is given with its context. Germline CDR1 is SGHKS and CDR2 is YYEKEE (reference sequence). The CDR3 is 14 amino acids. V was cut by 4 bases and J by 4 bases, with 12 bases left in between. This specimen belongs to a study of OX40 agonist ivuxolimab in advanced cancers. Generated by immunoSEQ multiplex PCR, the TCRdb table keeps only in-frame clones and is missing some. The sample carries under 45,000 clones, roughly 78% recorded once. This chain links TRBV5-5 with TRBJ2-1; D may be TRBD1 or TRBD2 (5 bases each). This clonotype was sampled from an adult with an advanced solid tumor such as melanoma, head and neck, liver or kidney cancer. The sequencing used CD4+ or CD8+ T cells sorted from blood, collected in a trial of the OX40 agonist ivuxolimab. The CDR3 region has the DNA TGTGCCAGCAGCGGGACGACAGTTTACAATGAGCAGTTCTTC. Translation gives CASSGTTVYNEQFF.